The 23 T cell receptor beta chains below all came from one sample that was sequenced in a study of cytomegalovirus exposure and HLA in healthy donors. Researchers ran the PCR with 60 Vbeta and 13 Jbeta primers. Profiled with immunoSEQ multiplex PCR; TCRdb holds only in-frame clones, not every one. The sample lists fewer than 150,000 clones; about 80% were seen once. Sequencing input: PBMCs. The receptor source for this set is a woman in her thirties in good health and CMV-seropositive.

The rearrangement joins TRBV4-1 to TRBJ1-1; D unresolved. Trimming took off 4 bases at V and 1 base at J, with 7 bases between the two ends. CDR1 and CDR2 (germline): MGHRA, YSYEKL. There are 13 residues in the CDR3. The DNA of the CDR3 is TGCGCCAGCAGCCCCTCTACGAACACTGAAGCTTTCTTT. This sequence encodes CASSPSTNTEAFF.

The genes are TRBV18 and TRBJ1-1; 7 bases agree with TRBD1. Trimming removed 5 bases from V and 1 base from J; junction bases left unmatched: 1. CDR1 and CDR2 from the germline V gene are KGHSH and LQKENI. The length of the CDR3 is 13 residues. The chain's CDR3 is CASSGTENTEAFF. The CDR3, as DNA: TGTGCCAGCTCAGGGACAGAGAACACTGAAGCTTTCTTT.

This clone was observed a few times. CDR3 nucleotides: TGTGCCATCAGTGCCCCAGGGGGCGGATTGAACACTGAAGCTTTCTTT. This codes for CAISAPGGGLNTEAFF. This chain uses TRBV10-3 with TRBJ1-1; 8 bases match TRBD1. CDR3 length: 16 amino acids. Germline CDR1 is ENHRY and CDR2 is SYGVKD. The junction had 7 bases not matched to a gene; V was cut back by 4 bases and J by 0 bases.

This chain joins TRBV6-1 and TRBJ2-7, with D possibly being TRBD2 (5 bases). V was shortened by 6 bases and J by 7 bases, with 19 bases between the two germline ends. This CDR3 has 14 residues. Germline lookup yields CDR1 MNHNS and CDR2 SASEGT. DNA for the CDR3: TGTGCCAGCAGACACGGGGAGCCAAGGTGGGAGCAGTACTTC. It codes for CASRHGEPRWEQYF.

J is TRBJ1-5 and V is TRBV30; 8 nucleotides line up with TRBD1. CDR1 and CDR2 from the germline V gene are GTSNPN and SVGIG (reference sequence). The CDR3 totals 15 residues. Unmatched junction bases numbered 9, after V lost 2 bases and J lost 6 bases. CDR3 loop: CAWSLRGLGGQPQHF. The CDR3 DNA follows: TGTGCCTGGAGTCTCAGGGGGCTAGGGGGTCAGCCCCAGCATTTT. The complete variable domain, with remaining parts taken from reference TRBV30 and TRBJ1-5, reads SQTIHQWPATLVQPVGSPLSLECTVEGTSNPNLYWYRQAAGRGLQLLFYSVGIGQISSEVPQNLSASRPQDRQFILSSKKLLLSDSGFYLCAWSLRGLGGQPQHFGDGTRLSIL.

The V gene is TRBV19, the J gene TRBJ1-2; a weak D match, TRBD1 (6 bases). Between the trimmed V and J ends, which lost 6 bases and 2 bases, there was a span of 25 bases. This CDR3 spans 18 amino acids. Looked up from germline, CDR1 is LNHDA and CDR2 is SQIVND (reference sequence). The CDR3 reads CASSFSGTPVTRNYGYTF. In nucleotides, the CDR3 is TGTGCCAGTAGCTTTTCCGGGACACCCGTCACCCGGAACTATGGCTACACCTTC.

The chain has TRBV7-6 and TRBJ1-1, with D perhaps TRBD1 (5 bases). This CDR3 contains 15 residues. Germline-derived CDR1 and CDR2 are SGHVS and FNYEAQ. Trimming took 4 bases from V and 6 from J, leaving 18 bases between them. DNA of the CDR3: TGTGCCAGCAGCTCCTTGGCAGGGCTTGAGGCTGAAGCTTTCTTT. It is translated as CASSSLAGLEAEAFF.

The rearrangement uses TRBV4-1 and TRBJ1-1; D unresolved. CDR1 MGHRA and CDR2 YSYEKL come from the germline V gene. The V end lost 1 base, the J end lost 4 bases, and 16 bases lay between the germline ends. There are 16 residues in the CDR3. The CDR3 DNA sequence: TGCGCCAGCAGCCAAGTGTCTAGTGCGGTTAGCACTGAAGCTTTCTTT. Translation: CASSQVSSAVSTEAFF.

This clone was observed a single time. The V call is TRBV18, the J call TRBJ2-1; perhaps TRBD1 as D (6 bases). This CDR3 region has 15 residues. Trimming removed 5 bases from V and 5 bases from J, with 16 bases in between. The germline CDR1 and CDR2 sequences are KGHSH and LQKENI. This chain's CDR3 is CASSGPGTTNNEQFF. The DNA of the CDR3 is TGTGCCAGCTCAGGTCCCGGGACAACCAACAATGAGCAGTTCTTC.

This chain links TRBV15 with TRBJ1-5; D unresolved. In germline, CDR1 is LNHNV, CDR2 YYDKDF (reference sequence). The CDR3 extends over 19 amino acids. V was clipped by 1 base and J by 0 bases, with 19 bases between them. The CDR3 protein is CATSRAPRPGANSNQPQHF. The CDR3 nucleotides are TGTGCCACCAGCAGAGCCCCGAGGCCGGGTGCGAATAGCAATCAGCCCCAGCATTTT.

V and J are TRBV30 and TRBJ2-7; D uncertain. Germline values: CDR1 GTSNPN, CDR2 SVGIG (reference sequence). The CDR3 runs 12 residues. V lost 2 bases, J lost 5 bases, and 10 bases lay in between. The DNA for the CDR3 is TGTGCCTGGAGTTATTCGTCCCACGAGCAGTACTTC. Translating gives CAWSYSSHEQYF. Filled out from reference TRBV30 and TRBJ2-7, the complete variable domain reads SQTIHQWPATLVQPVGSPLSLECTVEGTSNPNLYWYRQAAGRGLQLLFYSVGIGQISSEVPQNLSASRPQDRQFILSSKKLLLSDSGFYLCAWSYSSHEQYFGPGTRLTVT.

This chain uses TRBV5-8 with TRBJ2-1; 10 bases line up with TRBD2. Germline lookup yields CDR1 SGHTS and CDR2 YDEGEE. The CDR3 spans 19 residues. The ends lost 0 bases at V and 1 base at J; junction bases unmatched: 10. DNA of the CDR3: TGTGCCAGCAGCTTGGCGTCTCTAGCGGGAGATAGGTCCTACAATGAGCAGTTCTTC. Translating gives CASSLASLAGDRSYNEQFF.

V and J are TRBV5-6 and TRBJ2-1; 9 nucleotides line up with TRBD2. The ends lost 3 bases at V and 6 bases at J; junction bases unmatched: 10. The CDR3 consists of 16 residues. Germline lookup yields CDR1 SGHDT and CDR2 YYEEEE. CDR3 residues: CASSWGGREGGNEQFF. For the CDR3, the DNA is TGTGCCAGCAGCTGGGGGGGGCGGGAGGGGGGCAATGAGCAGTTCTTC.

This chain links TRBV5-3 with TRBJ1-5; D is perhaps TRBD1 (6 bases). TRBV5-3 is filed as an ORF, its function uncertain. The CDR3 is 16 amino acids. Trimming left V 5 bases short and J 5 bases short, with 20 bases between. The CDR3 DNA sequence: TGTGCCAGAAGTTCGGACACATCCCACAGGGATCAGCCCCAGCATTTT. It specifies CARSSDTSHRDQPQHF.

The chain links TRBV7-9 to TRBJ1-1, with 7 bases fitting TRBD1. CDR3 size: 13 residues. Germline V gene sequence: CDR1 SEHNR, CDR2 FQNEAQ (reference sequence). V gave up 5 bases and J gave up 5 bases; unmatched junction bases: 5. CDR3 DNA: TGTGCCAGCAGCGACAGGGATTCGACTGAAGCTTTCTTT. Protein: CASSDRDSTEAFF.

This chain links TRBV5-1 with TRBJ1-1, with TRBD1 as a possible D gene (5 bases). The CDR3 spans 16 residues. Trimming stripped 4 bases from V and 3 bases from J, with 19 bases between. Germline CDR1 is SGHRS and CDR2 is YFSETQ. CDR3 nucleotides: TGCGCCAGCAGCAAACCACGGGCGGGGCGCGACACTGAAGCTTTCTTT. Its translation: CASSKPRAGRDTEAFF.

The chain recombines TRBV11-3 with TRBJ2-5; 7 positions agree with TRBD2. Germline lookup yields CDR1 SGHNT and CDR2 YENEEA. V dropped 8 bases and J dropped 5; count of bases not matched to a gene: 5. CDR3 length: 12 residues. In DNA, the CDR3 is TGTGCCAGCGCGGGAGTCCGTGAGACCCAGTACTTC. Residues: CASAGVRETQYF.

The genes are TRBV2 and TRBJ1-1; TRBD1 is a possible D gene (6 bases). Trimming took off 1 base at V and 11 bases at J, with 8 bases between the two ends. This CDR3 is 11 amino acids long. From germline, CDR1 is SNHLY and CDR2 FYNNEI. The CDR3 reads CASSEGQGAFF. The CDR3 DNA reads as TGTGCCAGCAGTGAAGGGCAGGGGGCTTTCTTT. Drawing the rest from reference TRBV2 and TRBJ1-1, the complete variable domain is EPEVTQTPSHQVTQMGQEVILRCVPISNHLYFYWYRQILGQKVEFLVSFYNNEISEKSEIFDDQFSVERPDGSNFTLKIRSTKLEDSAMYFCASSEGQGAFFGQGTRLTVV.

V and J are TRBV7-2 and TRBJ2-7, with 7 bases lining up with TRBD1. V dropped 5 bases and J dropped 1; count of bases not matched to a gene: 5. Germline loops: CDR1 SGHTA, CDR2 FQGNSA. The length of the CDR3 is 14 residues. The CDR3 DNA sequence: TGTGCCAGCAGCCCGGACAGGACGTCCTACGAGCAGTACTTC. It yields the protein CASSPDRTSYEQYF.

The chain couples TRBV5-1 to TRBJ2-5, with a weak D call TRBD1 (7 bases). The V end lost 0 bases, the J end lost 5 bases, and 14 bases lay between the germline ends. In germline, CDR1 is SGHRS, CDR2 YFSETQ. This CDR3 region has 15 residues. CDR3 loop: CASSLGGGAGETQYF. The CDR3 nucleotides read TGCGCCAGCAGCTTGGGAGGGGGCGCGGGGGAGACCCAGTACTTC.

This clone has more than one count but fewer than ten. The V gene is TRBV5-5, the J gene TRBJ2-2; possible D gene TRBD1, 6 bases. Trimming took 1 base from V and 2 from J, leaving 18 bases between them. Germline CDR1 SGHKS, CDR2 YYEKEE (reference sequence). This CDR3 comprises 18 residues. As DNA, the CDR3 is TGTGCCAGCAGCTTGTACAGGGCTTCTACCCTTAACACCGGGGAGCTGTTTTTT. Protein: CASSLYRASTLNTGELFF.

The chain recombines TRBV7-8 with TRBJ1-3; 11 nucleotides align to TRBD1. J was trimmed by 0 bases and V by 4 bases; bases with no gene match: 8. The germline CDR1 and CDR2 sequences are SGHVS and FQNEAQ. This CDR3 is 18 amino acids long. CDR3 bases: TGTGCCAGCAGCTACCGGGACAGGGGGAGCTCCTCTGGAAACACCATATATTTT. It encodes CASSYRDRGSSSGNTIYF. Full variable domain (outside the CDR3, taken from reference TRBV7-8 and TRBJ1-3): GAGVSQSPRYKVAKRGQDVALRCDPISGHVSLFWYQQALGQGPEFLTYFQNEAQLDKSGLPSDRFFAERPEGSVSTLKIQRTQQEDSAVYLCASSYRDRGSSSGNTIYFGEGSWLTVV.

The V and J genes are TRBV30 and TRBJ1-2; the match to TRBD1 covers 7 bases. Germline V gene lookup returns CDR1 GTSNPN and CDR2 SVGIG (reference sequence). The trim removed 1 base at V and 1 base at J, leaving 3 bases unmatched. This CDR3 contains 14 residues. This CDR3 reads CAWSGDSVNYGYTF. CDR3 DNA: TGTGCCTGGAGTGGGGACAGCGTTAACTATGGCTACACCTTC.